Below are 3 T cell receptor beta chains sequenced from a single sample in a study of T cell responses to AZD1222 COVID-19 vaccine. Only in-frame clones appear in the TCRdb table, and some are missing; sequencing was by immunoSEQ multiplex PCR. The sample shows 150,000 to 200,000 clones, 92% of them seen only once. This specimen was peripheral blood, taken on day 0 of AZD1222 vaccination. The receptors were sampled from an adult in good health.

Note on this clone: Other nucleotide sequences from this sample produce the same CDR3. V is TRBV12-3 or TRBV12-4 and J is TRBJ2-5; unclear D gene. This CDR3 has 11 residues. Trimming took 2 bases from V and 4 from J, leaving 2 bases between them. The CDR3 loop reads CASSLRETQYF. The DNA for the CDR3 is TGTGCCAGCAGTTTACGAGAGACCCAGTACTTC.

The chain links TRBV5-8 to TRBJ2-7; TRBD2 matches 8 bases. This CDR3 region has 14 residues. Germline V lookup: CDR1 SGHTS, CDR2 YDEGEE. With 5 bases clipped from V and 0 bases from J, the junction kept 4 bases outside the gene matches. CDR3 DNA: TGTGCCAGCAGGACTAGCGCGAGCTCCTACGAGCAGTACTTC. Protein sequence: CASRTSASSYEQYF.

The rearrangement uses TRBV4-2 and TRBJ2-1; the match to TRBD2 covers 7 bases. With V trimmed by 5 bases and J by 9 bases, 13 bases remained unmatched. Germline V CDR1 and CDR2: LGHNA, YNFKEQ. This CDR3 is 15 amino acids long. The chain's CDR3 is CASSYPRGVAGEQFF. Here the CDR3 DNA reads TGTGCCAGCAGCTACCCCCGGGGGGTAGCGGGTGAGCAGTTCTTC.